A single sample gave rise to the 14 T cell receptor beta chains below, sequenced in a study of blood T cells in healthy people across ages (dated by TCRdb to between 2015 and 2016). To prepare the library, 5' RACE was applied. The instrument given in TCRdb is Illumina HiSeq 2500. The second PCR ran for roughly 6 to 11 cycles and used a J-beta primer mix along with a sample-barcoded 5' primer. TCRdb reworked the public reads: Q25 trimming with fastp, MiXCR clone assembly, productive beta chains retained. Under each unique CDR3 protein, matching rows form one entry showing the most common genes and DNA. This sample is represented by about 1.7 million distinct CDR3 sequences; 28% of them were singletons. About 8% of the sample is taken by the ten largest. Material: blood. These receptors all come from a woman aged 30 to 39 in good health.

A single count supports this clonotype. The V and J genes are TRBV10-3 and TRBJ2-3; D possibly corresponds to TRBD1 (6 bases). The V end was cut by 9 bases, the J end by 0 bases, with 10 bases between. This CDR3 region has 13 residues. Germline V lookup: CDR1 ENHRY, CDR2 SYGVKD. Written as DNA, the CDR3 is TGTGCCATTCGACAGGAGAGCACAGATACGCAGTATTTT. This sequence encodes CAIRQESTDTQYF.

This clonotype has at least ten counts. The J gene is TRBJ2-1, the V gene TRBV29-1, with D maybe TRBD2 (6 bases). Germline CDR1 SQVTM, CDR2 ANQGSEA. Trimming removed 8 bases at V and 9 bases at J, with 14 bases between. The CDR3 loop spans 11 amino acids. This CDR3 is CSSPRGTEQFF. CDR3 nucleotide sequence: TGCAGCTCACCCCGGGGGACTGAGCAGTTCTTC.

The chain recombines TRBV24-1 with TRBJ2-1, with 7 bases matching TRBD2. The J segment lost 4 bases and the V segment lost 3 bases, leaving 8 bases of the junction unmatched. Germline V lookup: CDR1 KGHDR, CDR2 SFDVKD. The CDR3 sequence is 16 residues long. CDR3 protein: CATSDTTGGGYNEQFF. DNA for the CDR3: TGTGCCACCAGTGATACGACGGGGGGTGGGTACAATGAGCAGTTCTTC.

This clonotype was observed many times. The chain recombines TRBV20-1 with TRBJ2-7, with 9 bases identical to TRBD2. Germline values: CDR1 DFQATT, CDR2 SNEGSKA (reference sequence). The CDR3 runs to 14 residues. With 1 base clipped from V and 3 bases from J, the junction kept 4 bases outside the gene matches. CDR3 coding DNA: TGCAGTGCTAGAGTAGCGGGAGCGGGCTACGAGCAGTACTTC. It translates to CSARVAGAGYEQYF.

Ten or more counts support this clonotype. This chain connects TRBV10-3 to TRBJ2-7; maybe TRBD2 (7 bases). CDR3 length: 15 amino acids. V was clipped by 4 bases and J by 2 bases, with 15 bases between them. Germline V lookup: CDR1 ENHRY, CDR2 SYGVKD. CDR3 coding DNA: TGTGCCATCAGTGGAACTCGGGGGGCGACCTACGAGCAGTACTTC. It encodes CAISGTRGATYEQYF.

Regarding this clonotype: It may be a read error: a sequence one base away is much more abundant. This chain joins TRBV29-1 and TRBJ2-5; 7 bases map to TRBD2. The CDR3 length is 12 residues. Germline V gene sequence: CDR1 SQVTM, CDR2 ANQGSEA. In DNA, the CDR3 is TGCGGCGTTGATGGGGGAGGGGAGACCCAGTACTTC. Amino acids: CGVDGGGETQYF. Looking up the rest from reference TRBV29-1 and TRBJ2-5 gives the full variable domain: SAVISQKPSRDICQRGTSLTIQCQVDSQVTMMFWYRQQPGQSLTLIATANQGSEATYESGFVIDKFPISRPNLTFSTLTVSNMSPEDSSIYLCGVDGGGETQYFGPGTRLLVL.

About this clonotype: A read error is possible here, since a much larger clone lies one base away. The rearrangement joins TRBV20-1 to TRBJ2-7, with D tentatively TRBD2 (5 bases). This CDR3 has 13 residues. The germline V gene has CDR1 DFQATT and CDR2 SNEGSKA (reference sequence). Trimming took off 5 bases at V and 6 bases at J, with 17 bases between the two ends. This chain's CDR3 is CSALAEGRSEQYF. The CDR3 coding sequence is TGCAGTGCTCTCGCAGAGGGCCGAAGCGAGCAGTACTTC.

This clonotype appeared once. The rearrangement joins TRBV6-6 to TRBJ1-3; D is undetermined. Germline assignment: CDR1 MNHNY and CDR2 SVGAGI (reference sequence). The CDR3 runs 11 residues. V shed 9 bases and J shed 7 bases, with 10 bases lying between them. CDR3 nucleotide sequence: TGTGCCAGTAATATCGGGAACACCATATATTTT. Its translation: CASNIGNTIYF.

This clonotype was detected a few times. Sequence at one end of the junction differs from germline and may be a read error. This rearrangement joins TRBV5-1 to TRBJ2-3; TRBD1 or TRBD2 may be the D gene (6 bases each). Germline CDR1 reads SGHRS; CDR2 reads YFSETQ. The CDR3 runs to 14 residues. The CDR3 bases are TGCGCCAACAGCTTCTCGGGGGCGGGGGATACGCAGTATTTT. This encodes CANSFSGAGDTQYF.

This clonotype has only one observation. The CDR3 sequence: CASSESRTGGVNEQFF. DNA of the CDR3: TGCGCCAGCAGTGAGTCCAGGACAGGGGGGGTCAATGAGCAGTTCTTC. The rearrangement uses TRBV10-2 and TRBJ2-1; 10 bases match TRBD1. Looked up from germline, CDR1 is WSHSY and CDR2 is SAAADI. V trimming: 0 bases; J trimming: 6 bases; junction bases outside the gene matches: 5. This CDR3 has 16 residues.

This clonotype was detected a few times. The chain is built from TRBV6-1 and TRBJ1-5, with D hard to call. The CDR3 contains 16 residues. CDR1 is MNHNS, CDR2 SASEGT, per germline. V shed 3 bases and J shed 0 bases, with 12 bases lying between them. The CDR3 spells CASSERGGPSNQPQHF. The CDR3 DNA sequence: TGTGCCAGCAGTGAGCGGGGAGGGCCTAGCAATCAGCCCCAGCATTTT.

This chain links TRBV7-9 with TRBJ2-3, with D tentatively TRBD1 (6 bases). The CDR3 totals 15 residues. Per the germline V gene, CDR1 is SEHNR and CDR2 is FQNEAQ (reference sequence). Trimming stripped 5 bases from V and 0 bases from J, with 12 bases between. Written as DNA, the CDR3 is TGTGCCAGCAGCACCAGGGACACTAGCACAGATACGCAGTATTTT. This encodes CASSTRDTSTDTQYF.

V usage is TRBV5-1 and J usage is TRBJ1-1; 7 positions agree with TRBD1. Germline assignment: CDR1 SGHRS and CDR2 YFSETQ. This CDR3 has 16 amino acids. Unmatched junction bases numbered 12, after V lost 3 bases and J lost 4 bases. Written as DNA, the CDR3 is TGCGCCAGCAGCTGGGGCCGGGAAGGGGGCTCCACTGAAGCTTTCTTT. Amino acid sequence: CASSWGREGGSTEAFF.

This clonotype came up a few times. The CDR3 sequence is CASSLGGTAGMNEQYF. The DNA for the CDR3 is TGCGCCAGCAGCTTGGGAGGTACGGCAGGTATGAATGAGCAGTACTTC. This chain joins TRBV5-1 and TRBJ2-1; D is unclear. The tail of the sequence fits TRBJ2-7 better, so the J call may be wrong. This CDR3 has 16 residues. Germline assignment: CDR1 SGHRS and CDR2 YFSETQ.